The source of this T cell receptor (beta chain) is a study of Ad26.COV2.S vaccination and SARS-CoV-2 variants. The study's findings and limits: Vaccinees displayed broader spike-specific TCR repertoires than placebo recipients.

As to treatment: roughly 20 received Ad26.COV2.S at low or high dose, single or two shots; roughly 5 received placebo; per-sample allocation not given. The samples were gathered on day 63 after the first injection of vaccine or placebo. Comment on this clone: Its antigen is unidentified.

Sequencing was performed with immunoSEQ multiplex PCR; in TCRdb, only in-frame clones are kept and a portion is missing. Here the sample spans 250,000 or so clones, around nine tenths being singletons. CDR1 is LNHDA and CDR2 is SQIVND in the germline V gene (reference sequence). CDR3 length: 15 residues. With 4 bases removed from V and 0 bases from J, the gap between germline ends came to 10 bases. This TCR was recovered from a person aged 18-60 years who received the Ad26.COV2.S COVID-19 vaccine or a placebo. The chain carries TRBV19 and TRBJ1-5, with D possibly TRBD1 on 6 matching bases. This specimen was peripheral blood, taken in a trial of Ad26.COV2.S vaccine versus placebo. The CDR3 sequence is CASSSRGASNQPQHF. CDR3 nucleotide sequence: TGTGCCAGTAGTAGCCGGGGGGCTAGCAATCAGCCCCAGCATTTT.